Below, 27 T cell receptor beta chains from the same sample are listed, as sequenced in a study of persistence of HIV-infected CD4 T cells. Cells were stimulated with overlapping HIV-1 Gag 15-mer peptides. CD40L/CD69 double-negative CD45RO-high memory CD4+ T cells were collected. The immunoSEQ assay was version 4, run in survey mode. The repertoire was sequenced with immunoSEQ multiplex PCR; TCRdb's copy has only in-frame clones and lacks some. Here the sample spans roughly 60,000 clones, 70% to 75% being singletons. Their antigen targets remain unknown. The source material was CD4+ T cells sorted from PBMCs after approximately 18-hour stimulation, sampled from a patient who received antiretroviral therapy. The receptors here all came from an adult man with HIV who was CMV-seropositive.

The V call is TRBV3-1 (or the pseudogene TRBV3-2), the J call TRBJ1-3; D gene unclear. The CDR3 sequence is 17 residues long. Germline CDR1 reads LGHDT; CDR2 reads YNNKEL (reference sequence). V was pared by 2 bases and J by 0 bases, with 14 bases between. The CDR3 protein is CASSQLTVEVSGNTIYF. The CDR3 region has the DNA TGTGCCAGCAGCCAACTTACAGTGGAGGTCTCTGGAAACACCATATATTTT.

The gene calls are TRBV7-9 and TRBJ1-1, with no clear D. The CDR3 covers 12 residues. Germline V gene sequence: CDR1 SEHNR, CDR2 FQNEAQ (reference sequence). V shed 5 bases and J shed 1 base, with 5 bases lying between them. This chain's CDR3 is CASSVQNTEAFF. The CDR3 coding sequence is TGTGCCAGCAGCGTACAGAACACTGAAGCTTTCTTT.

The chain has TRBV6-6 and TRBJ2-7; 12 nucleotides agree with TRBD1. This CDR3 spans 15 amino acids. The V gene's germline CDR1 is MNHNY and CDR2 SVGAGI (reference sequence). J was trimmed by 2 bases and V by 6 bases; bases with no gene match: 5. The CDR3, as DNA: TGTGCCAGCAGGGGACAGGGGGCGAATCCCTACGAGCAGTACTTC. This sequence encodes CASRGQGANPYEQYF.

This clone has only one observation. The chain couples TRBV6-5 to TRBJ1-3; 8 bases map to TRBD1. V lost 5 bases, J lost 2 bases, and 5 bases stayed unmatched. CDR1 and CDR2 (germline): MNHEY, SVGAGI. This CDR3 comprises 15 residues. CDR3 amino acids: CASSRRTGPGNTIYF. The CDR3 DNA is TGTGCCAGCAGTCGAAGGACAGGGCCTGGAAACACCATATATTTT.

The chain carries TRBV19 and TRBJ2-2; no reliable D call. Germline values: CDR1 LNHDA, CDR2 SQIVND (reference sequence). This CDR3 contains 16 residues. With 5 bases removed from V and 7 bases from J, the gap between germline ends came to 20 bases. CDR3 residues: CASSAWAPQRNGELFF. CDR3 nucleotide sequence: TGTGCCAGTAGTGCCTGGGCCCCTCAGAGAAACGGGGAGCTGTTTTTT.

V and J are TRBV28 and TRBJ1-1; D uncertain. Germline lookup yields CDR1 MDHEN and CDR2 SYDVKM. The CDR3 is 14 amino acids. Trimming pared 2 bases from V and 0 bases from J, leaving 7 bases between. DNA for the CDR3: TGTGCCAGCAGTTTAGGCAGATTGAACACTGAAGCTTTCTTT. Translated, it gives CASSLGRLNTEAFF. Full variable domain (rest looked up from reference TRBV28 and TRBJ1-1): DVKVTQSSRYLVKRTGEKVFLECVQDMDHENMFWYRQDPGLGLRLIYFSYDVKMKEKGDIPEGYSVSREKKERFSLILESASTNQTSMYLCASSLGRLNTEAFFGQGTRLTVV.

This clone has just one count. The chain links TRBV6-2 or TRBV6-3 to TRBJ1-2; 7 nucleotides line up with TRBD1. Germline V gives CDR1 MNHEY, CDR2 SVGEGT. V trimming: 5 bases; J trimming: 4 bases; junction bases outside the gene matches: 10. This CDR3 spans 15 amino acids. The CDR3, as DNA: TGTGCCAGCAGTGGGTCCGGGACAGCCTCCTATGGCTACACCTTC. Protein: CASSGSGTASYGYTF.

The chain is built from TRBV20-1 and TRBJ1-1; 7 nucleotides line up with TRBD1. Trimming at V came to 3 bases and at J to 4 bases, leaving 5 bases not matched to a gene. CDR3 length: 13 amino acids. Germline CDR1 and CDR2: DFQATT and SNEGSKA (reference sequence). The CDR3 nucleotides are TGCAGTGCTAGTAAAGGGGGCATCACTGAAGCTTTCTTT. This codes for CSASKGGITEAFF.

The V call is TRBV6-1, the J call TRBJ1-6; D unresolved. Germline lookup yields CDR1 MNHNS and CDR2 SASEGT. The CDR3 runs 14 residues. Trimming left V 3 bases short and J 3 bases short, with 6 bases between. CDR3 amino acids: CASSETVYNSPLHF. DNA for the CDR3: TGTGCCAGCAGTGAGACGGTCTATAATTCACCCCTCCACTTT.

This chain uses TRBV6-5 with TRBJ1-3; D remains unclear. Germline loops: CDR1 MNHEY, CDR2 SVGAGI. V was pared by 6 bases and J by 5 bases, with 14 bases between. The CDR3 extends over 14 amino acids. The CDR3 loop reads CASSPDTTRNTIYF. The CDR3 DNA is TGTGCCAGCAGCCCCGACACCACGCGAAACACCATATATTTT.

The chain combines TRBV3-1 (or the pseudogene TRBV3-2) with TRBJ1-3, with D unresolved. The germline gives CDR1 LGHDT, CDR2 YNNKEL (reference sequence). Trimming removed 3 bases from V and 0 bases from J, with 12 bases in between. The CDR3 totals 16 residues. The CDR3 nucleotides are TGTGCCAGCAGCCAGGCACTCCGAAACTCTGGAAACACCATATATTTT. It encodes CASSQALRNSGNTIYF.

The chain joins TRBV6-5 to TRBJ2-7, with D unresolved. V lost 6 bases and J lost 6, with 18 bases in between. The CDR3 totals 14 residues. Per the germline V gene, CDR1 is MNHEY and CDR2 is SVGAGI. The CDR3 region has the DNA TGTGCCAGCAGGCCCGGGCAAAGGGCGAGCGAGCAGTACTTC. Amino acid sequence: CASRPGQRASEQYF.

The chain recombines TRBV6-1 with TRBJ1-1; D is unclear. This CDR3 has 15 residues. Trimming cost V 3 bases and J 2 bases, with 13 bases left between them. Per the germline V gene, CDR1 is MNHNS and CDR2 is SASEGT. The DNA of the CDR3 is TGTGCCAGCAGTGATGGTGGCCTGGTAAACACTGAAGCTTTCTTT. It is translated as CASSDGGLVNTEAFF.

The rearrangement links TRBV13 to TRBJ1-4, with TRBD1 as a possible D gene (5 bases). Germline CDR1 PRHDT, CDR2 FYEKMQ (reference sequence). CDR3 size: 15 residues. The V end was cut by 5 bases, the J end by 8 bases, with 18 bases between. The CDR3: CASSPGQGLREKLFF. DNA of the CDR3: TGTGCCAGCAGCCCAGGGCAGGGATTACGCGAAAAACTGTTTTTT.

Only a few counts were recorded for this clone. The chain uses TRBV7-8 and TRBJ1-4, with unresolved D. Trimming shortened V by 4 bases and J by 4 bases, and 10 bases separated the two germline ends. The V gene's germline CDR1 is SGHVS and CDR2 FQNEAQ. The CDR3 totals 14 residues. This chain's CDR3 is CASSYGRSNEKLFF. The CDR3 DNA reads TGTGCCAGCAGCTACGGGAGGAGTAATGAAAAACTGTTTTTT.

V is TRBV7-9 and J is TRBJ2-6; D gene ambiguous. There are 15 residues in the CDR3. V was pared by 5 bases and J by 0 bases, with 8 bases between. The germline gives CDR1 SEHNR, CDR2 FQNEAQ (reference sequence). In DNA, the CDR3 is TGTGCCAGCAGCCAGATAAGCTCTGGGGCCAACGTCCTGACTTTC. Amino acids: CASSQISSGANVLTF.

The CDR3 here is CASSHGQGADTQYF. In DNA form, the CDR3 reads TGTGCCAGCAGCCACGGACAGGGCGCAGATACGCAGTATTTT. The J gene is TRBJ2-3, the V gene TRBV14, with 8 bases that match TRBD1. The CDR3 covers 14 residues. Germline V gene data show CDR1 as SGHDN and CDR2 as FVKESK. Trimming took 3 bases from V and 4 from J; bases not matched to a gene: 3.

This clone was seen just once. The V gene is TRBV5-1, the J gene TRBJ2-6; D may match TRBD1 or TRBD2 (5 bases each). Trimming took 0 bases from V and 4 from J, leaving 11 bases between them. Germline CDR1 and CDR2: SGHRS and YFSETQ. The CDR3 totals 16 residues. The CDR3 DNA is TGCGCCAGCAGCTTGGCTAGGGGAGAAGGGGCCAACGTCCTGACTTTC. Encoded protein: CASSLARGEGANVLTF. Based on the CDR3 plus reference TRBV5-1 and TRBJ2-6, the full variable domain is KAGVTQTPRYLIKTRGQQVTLSCSPISGHRSVSWYQQTPGQGLQFLFEYFSETQRNKGNFPGRFSGRQFSNSRSEMNVSTLELGDSALYLCASSLARGEGANVLTFGAGSRLTVL.

This clone showed up just a few times. The V gene is TRBV3-1 (or the pseudogene TRBV3-2), the J gene TRBJ2-3, with a possible D match to TRBD2 (5 bases). The V end was cut by 4 bases, the J end by 5 bases, with 19 bases between. CDR3 size: 16 residues. Germline V gives CDR1 LGHDT, CDR2 YNNKEL (reference sequence). The CDR3 loop is CASSLRLATRGDTQYF. The CDR3 DNA reads as TGTGCCAGCAGCCTACGACTTGCTACCCGGGGAGATACGCAGTATTTT.

This clone was seen a single time. V usage is TRBV12-5 and J usage is TRBJ2-2, with D perhaps assigned TRBD1 or TRBD2 (5 bases each). The V end lost 3 bases, the J end lost 5 bases, and 10 bases lay between the germline ends. Per the germline V gene, CDR1 is LGHNT and CDR2 is FRNRAP. CDR3 length: 14 residues. Here the CDR3 reads CASGLSGRTGELFF. The CDR3, as DNA: TGTGCTAGTGGTTTATCGGGGCGGACCGGGGAGCTGTTTTTT. The whole variable domain, remainder taken from reference TRBV12-5 and TRBJ2-2, is DARVTQTPRHKVTEMGQEVTMRCQPILGHNTVFWYRQTMMQGLELLAYFRNRAPLDDSGMPKDRFSAEMPDATLATLKIQPSEPRDSAVYFCASGLSGRTGELFFGEGSRLTVL.

CDR3 DNA: TGTGCCATCGGGGAGCGCACCTCCTACAATGAGCAGTTCTTC. This sequence encodes CAIGERTSYNEQFF. J is TRBJ2-1 and V is TRBV7-9, with a weak D call TRBD2 (5 bases). The CDR3 covers 14 residues. Germline V gene data show CDR1 as SEHNR and CDR2 as FQNEAQ (reference sequence). V lost 10 bases and J lost 0, with 13 bases in between.

V and J are TRBV1 and TRBJ1-1. TRBV1 is reported as a pseudogene. This CDR3 comprises 16 residues. DNA for the CDR3: TGCACCAGCAGCCAAACCAGTGGACGATTAGTCTCTGAAGCTTTCTTT. Encoded protein: CTSSQTSGRLVSEAFF.

The chain combines TRBV18 with TRBJ2-1; 8 bases are shared with TRBD1. V lost 3 bases and J lost 4; bases outside the gene matches: 2. The CDR3 sequence is 14 residues long. Looked up from germline, CDR1 is KGHSH and CDR2 is LQKENI. The CDR3 region is CASSPQGAYNEQFF. The CDR3 bases are TGTGCCAGCTCACCCCAGGGGGCGTACAATGAGCAGTTCTTC.

The chain uses TRBV3-1 (or the pseudogene TRBV3-2) and TRBJ2-2; D could derive from TRBD1 or TRBD2 (5 bases each). CDR3 length: 14 residues. The V end lost 6 bases, the J end lost 0 bases, and 8 bases lay between the germline ends. CDR1 LGHDT and CDR2 YNNKEL come from the germline V gene (reference sequence). Here the CDR3 DNA reads TGTGCCAGCAGGGGGGACGCGAACACCGGGGAGCTGTTTTTT. It codes for CASRGDANTGELFF.

As regards this clone: The junction differs from germline at one of its ends, possibly a read error. The chain uses TRBV15 and TRBJ1-2, with D unresolved. CDR1 LNHNV and CDR2 YYDKDF come from the germline V gene (reference sequence). The CDR3 runs 12 residues. The CDR3 reads CATSPRVGQQVF. The CDR3 DNA reads TGTGCCACCAGCCCTCGGGTGGGCCAACAAGTCTTC.

The chain has TRBV18 and TRBJ2-7; possibly TRBD2 for D (6 bases). The V gene lost 3 bases and the J gene lost 5 bases, with 8 bases spanning the gap. The CDR3 length is 12 residues. Germline values: CDR1 KGHSH, CDR2 LQKENI. The CDR3: CASSPSGDEQYF. The CDR3 nucleotides read TGTGCCAGCTCACCCTCGGGGGACGAGCAGTACTTC.

Worth noting for this clone: Germline is not matched at one junction end, which may reflect a read error. The chain links TRBV20-1 to TRBJ2-1; D gene uncertain. This CDR3 contains 15 residues. CDR1 DFQATT and CDR2 SNEGSKA come from the germline V gene (reference sequence). In DNA, the CDR3 is TGCAGTGCTAGTGACGCAAGAATGACCTACGATGAGCAGTTCTTC. This gives the protein CSASDARMTYDEQFF.